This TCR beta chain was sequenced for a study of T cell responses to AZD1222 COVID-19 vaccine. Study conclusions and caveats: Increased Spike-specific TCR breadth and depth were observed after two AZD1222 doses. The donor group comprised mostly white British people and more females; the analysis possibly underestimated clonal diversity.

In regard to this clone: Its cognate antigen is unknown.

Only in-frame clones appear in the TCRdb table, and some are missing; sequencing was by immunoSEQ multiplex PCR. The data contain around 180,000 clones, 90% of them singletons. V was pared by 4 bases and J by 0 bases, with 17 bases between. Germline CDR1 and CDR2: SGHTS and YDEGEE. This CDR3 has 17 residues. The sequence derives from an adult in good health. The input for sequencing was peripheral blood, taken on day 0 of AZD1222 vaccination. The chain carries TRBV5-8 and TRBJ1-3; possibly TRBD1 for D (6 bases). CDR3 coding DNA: TGTGCCAGCAGCCCCATCGACAGGCCCCTCTCTGGAAACACCATATATTTT. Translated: CASSPIDRPLSGNTIYF.